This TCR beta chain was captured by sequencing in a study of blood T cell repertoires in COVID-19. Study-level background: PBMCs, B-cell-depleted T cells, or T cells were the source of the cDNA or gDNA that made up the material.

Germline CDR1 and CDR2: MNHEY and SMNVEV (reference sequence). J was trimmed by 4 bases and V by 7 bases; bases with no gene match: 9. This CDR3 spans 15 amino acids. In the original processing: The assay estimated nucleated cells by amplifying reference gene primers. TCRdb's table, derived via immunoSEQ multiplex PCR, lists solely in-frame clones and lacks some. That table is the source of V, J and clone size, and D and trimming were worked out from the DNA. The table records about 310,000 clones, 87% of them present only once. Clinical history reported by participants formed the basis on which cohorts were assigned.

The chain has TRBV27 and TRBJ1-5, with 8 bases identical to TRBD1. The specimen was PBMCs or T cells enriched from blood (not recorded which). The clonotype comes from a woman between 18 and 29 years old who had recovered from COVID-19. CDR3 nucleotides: TGTGCCAGCAAAAGAGCAGGGGGCCGGAATCAGCCCCAGCATTTT. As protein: CASKRAGGRNQPQHF.